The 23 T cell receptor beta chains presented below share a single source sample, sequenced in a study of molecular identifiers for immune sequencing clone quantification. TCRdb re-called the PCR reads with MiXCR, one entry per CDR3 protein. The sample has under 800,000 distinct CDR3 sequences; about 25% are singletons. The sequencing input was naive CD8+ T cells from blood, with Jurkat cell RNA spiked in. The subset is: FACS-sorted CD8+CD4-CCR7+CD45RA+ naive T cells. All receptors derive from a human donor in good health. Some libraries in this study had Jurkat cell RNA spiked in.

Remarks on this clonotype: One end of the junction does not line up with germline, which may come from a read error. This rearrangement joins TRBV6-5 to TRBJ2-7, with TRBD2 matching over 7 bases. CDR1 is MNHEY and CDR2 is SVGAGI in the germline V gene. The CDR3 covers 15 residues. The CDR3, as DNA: TGTACCAGCAGTTACTCGGGGGAGGGTACCTACGAGCAGTACTTC. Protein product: CTSSYSGEGTYEQYF.

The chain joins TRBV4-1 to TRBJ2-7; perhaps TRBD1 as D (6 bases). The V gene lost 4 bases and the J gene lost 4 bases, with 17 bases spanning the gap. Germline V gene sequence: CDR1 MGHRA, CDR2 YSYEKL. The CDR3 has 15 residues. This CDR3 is CASSRENRVPYEQYF. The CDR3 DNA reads TGCGCCAGCAGCCGAGAGAACAGGGTTCCATACGAGCAGTACTTC.

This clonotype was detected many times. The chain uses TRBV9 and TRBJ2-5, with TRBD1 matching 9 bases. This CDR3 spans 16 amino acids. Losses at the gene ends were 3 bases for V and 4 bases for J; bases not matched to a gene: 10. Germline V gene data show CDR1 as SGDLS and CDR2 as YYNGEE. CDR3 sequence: CASSAPPQGAGETQYF. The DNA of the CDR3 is TGTGCCAGCAGCGCACCGCCACAGGGGGCTGGAGAGACCCAGTACTTC.

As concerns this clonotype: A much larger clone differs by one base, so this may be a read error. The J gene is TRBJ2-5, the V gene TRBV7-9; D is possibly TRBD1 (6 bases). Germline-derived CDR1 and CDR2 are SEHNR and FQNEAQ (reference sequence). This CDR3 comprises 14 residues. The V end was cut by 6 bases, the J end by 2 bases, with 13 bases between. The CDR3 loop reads CASRHRDKQETQYF. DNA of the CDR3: TGTGCCAGCAGACACCGGGACAAACAAGAGACCCAGTACTTC.

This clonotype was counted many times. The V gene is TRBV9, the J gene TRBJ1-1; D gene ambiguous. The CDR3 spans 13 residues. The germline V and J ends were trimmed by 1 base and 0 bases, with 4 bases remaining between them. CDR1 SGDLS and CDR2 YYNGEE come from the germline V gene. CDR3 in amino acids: CASSVSMNTEAFF. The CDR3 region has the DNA TGTGCCAGCAGCGTATCTATGAACACTGAAGCTTTCTTT.

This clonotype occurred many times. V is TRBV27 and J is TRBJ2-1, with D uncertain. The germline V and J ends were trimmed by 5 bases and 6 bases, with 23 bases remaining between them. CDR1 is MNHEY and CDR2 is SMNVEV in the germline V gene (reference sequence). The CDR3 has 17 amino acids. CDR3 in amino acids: CASSPLQGPQLSNEQFF. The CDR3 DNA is TGTGCCAGCAGTCCCCTTCAAGGGCCCCAACTCTCCAATGAGCAGTTCTTC.

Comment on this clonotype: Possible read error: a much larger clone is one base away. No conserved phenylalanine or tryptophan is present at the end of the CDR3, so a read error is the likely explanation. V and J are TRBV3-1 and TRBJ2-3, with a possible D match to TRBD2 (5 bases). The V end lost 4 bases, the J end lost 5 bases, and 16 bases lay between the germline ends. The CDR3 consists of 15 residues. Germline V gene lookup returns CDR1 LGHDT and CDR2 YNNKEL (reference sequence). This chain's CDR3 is CASSRAGQVGDTQYL. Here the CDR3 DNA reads TGTGCCAGCAGCCGGGCGGGTCAGGTCGGAGATACGCAGTATTTA.

The CDR3 loop is CASSLIAGGPGELFF. The CDR3 DNA follows: TGTGCCAGCAGCCTAATAGCGGGAGGCCCCGGGGAGCTGTTTTTT. The rearrangement links TRBV12-3 or TRBV12-4 to TRBJ2-2; TRBD2 matches at 10 bases. V trimming: 6 bases; J trimming: 6 bases; junction bases outside the gene matches: 7. The CDR3 is made up of 15 amino acids.

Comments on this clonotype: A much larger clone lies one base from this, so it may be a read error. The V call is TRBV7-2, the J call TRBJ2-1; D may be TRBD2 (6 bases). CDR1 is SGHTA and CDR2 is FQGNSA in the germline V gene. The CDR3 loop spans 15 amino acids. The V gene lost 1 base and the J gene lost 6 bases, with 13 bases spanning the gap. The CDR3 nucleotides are TGTGCCAGCAGCTTAGTCCTTAGCGGATGCAATGAGCAGTTCTTC. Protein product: CASSLVLSGCNEQFF. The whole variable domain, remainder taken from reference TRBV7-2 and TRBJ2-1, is GAGVSQSPSNKVTEKGKDVELRCDPISGHTALYWYRQSLGQGLEFLIYFQGNSAPDKSGLPSDRFSAERTGGSVSTLTIQRTQQEDSAVYLCASSLVLSGCNEQFFGPGTRLTVL.

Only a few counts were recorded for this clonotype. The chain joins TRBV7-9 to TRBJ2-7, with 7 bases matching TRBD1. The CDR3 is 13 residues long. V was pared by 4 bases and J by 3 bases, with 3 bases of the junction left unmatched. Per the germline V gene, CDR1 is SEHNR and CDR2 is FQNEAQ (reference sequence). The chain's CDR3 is CASSSGQFYEQYF. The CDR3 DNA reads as TGTGCCAGCAGCTCGGGACAGTTCTACGAGCAGTACTTC.

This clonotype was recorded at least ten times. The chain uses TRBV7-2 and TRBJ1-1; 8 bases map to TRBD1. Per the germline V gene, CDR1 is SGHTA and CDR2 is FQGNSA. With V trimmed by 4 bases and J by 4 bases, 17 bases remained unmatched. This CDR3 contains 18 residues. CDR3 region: CASSSLKDRVYWSTEAFF. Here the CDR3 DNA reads TGTGCCAGCAGCTCACTAAAGGACAGGGTGTACTGGAGCACTGAAGCTTTCTTT.

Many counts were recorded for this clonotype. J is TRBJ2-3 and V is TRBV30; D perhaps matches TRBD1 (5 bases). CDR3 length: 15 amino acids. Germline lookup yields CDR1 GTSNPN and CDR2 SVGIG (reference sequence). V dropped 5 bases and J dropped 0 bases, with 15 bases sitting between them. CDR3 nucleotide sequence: TGTGCCTGGTATCCCAGGGCCCCGAGCACAGATACGCAGTATTTT. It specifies CAWYPRAPSTDTQYF.

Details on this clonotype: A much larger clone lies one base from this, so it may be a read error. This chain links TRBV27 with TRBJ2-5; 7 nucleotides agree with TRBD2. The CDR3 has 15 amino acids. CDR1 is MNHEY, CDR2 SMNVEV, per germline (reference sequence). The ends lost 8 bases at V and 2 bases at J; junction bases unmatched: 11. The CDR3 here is CASGRLAVTQETQYF. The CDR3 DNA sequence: TGTGCCAGCGGCCGACTAGCAGTTACTCAAGAGACCCAGTACTTC.

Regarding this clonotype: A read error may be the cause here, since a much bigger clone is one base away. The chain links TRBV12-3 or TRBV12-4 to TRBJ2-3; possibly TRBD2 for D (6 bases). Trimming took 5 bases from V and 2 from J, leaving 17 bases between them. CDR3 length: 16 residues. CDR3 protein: CASSLGSRGNTDTQYF. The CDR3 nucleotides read TGTGCCAGCAGTCTGGGCTCTCGGGGGAACACAGATACGCAGTATTTT.

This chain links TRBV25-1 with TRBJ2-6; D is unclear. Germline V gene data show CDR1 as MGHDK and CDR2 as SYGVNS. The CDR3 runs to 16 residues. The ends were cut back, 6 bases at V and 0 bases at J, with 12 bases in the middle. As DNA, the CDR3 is TGTGCCAGCAGAGGATGGACGAGCTCTGGGGCCAACGTCCTGACTTTC. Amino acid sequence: CASRGWTSSGANVLTF. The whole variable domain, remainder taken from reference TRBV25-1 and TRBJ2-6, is EADIYQTPRYLVIGTGKKITLECSQTMGHDKMYWYQQDPGMELHLIHYSYGVNSTEKGDLSSESTVSRIRTEHFPLTLESARPSHTSQYLCASRGWTSSGANVLTFGAGSRLTVL.

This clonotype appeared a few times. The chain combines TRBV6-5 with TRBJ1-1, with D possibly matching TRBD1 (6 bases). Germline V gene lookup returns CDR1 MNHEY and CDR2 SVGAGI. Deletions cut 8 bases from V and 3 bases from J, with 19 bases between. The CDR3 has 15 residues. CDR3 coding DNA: TGTGCCAGCCGGGGACGGGAAAGGGGGGACACTGAAGCTTTCTTT. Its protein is CASRGRERGDTEAFF.

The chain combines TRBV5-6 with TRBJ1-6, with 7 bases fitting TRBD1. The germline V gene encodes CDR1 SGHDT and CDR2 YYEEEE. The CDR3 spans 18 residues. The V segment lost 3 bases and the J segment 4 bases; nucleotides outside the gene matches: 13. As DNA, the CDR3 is TGTGCCAGCAGCTACCGATCCGACAGGGCGTCTTATAATTCACCCCTCCACTTT. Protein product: CASSYRSDRASYNSPLHF.

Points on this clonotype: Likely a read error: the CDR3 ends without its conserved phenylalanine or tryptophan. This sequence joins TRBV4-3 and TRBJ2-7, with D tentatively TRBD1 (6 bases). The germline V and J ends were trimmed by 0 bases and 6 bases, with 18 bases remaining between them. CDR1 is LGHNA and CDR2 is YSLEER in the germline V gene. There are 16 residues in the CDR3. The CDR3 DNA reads TGCGCCAGCAGCCAAGAACTTTCAGGGGCCGACGGCGAGCAGTACATC. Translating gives CASSQELSGADGEQYI.

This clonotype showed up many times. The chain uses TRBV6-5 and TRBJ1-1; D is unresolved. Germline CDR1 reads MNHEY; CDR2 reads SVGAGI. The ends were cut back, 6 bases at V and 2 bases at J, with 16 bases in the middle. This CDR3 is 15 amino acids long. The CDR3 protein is CASSPNPAENTEAFF. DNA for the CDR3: TGTGCCAGCAGCCCCAACCCCGCGGAAAACACTGAAGCTTTCTTT.

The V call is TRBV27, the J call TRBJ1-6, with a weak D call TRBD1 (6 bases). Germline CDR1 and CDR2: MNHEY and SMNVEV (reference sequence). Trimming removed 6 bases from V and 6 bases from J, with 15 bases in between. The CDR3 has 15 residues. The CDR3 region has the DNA TGTGCCAGCAGCCTAGGGGGTCTTGGTAATTCACCCCTCCACTTT. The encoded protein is CASSLGGLGNSPLHF.

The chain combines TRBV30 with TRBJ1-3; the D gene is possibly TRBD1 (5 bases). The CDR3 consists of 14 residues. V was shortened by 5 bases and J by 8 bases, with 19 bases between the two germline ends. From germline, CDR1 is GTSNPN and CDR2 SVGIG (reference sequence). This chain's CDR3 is CAWEPDYSRDTIYF. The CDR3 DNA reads TGTGCCTGGGAGCCGGATTATAGCAGGGACACCATATATTTT.

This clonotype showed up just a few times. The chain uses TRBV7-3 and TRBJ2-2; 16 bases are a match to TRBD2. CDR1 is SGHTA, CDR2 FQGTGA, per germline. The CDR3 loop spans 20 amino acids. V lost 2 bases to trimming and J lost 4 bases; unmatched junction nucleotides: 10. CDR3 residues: CASSLVGLAGGPNSTGELFF. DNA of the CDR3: TGTGCCAGCAGCTTAGTGGGACTAGCGGGAGGGCCGAATAGCACCGGGGAGCTGTTTTTT.

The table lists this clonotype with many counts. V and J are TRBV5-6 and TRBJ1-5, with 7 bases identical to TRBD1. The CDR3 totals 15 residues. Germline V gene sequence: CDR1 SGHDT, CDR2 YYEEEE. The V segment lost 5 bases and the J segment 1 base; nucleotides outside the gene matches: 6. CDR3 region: CASSRTGESNQPQHF. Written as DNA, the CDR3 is TGTGCCAGCAGTAGAACAGGGGAGAGCAATCAGCCCCAGCATTTT.